This TCR beta chain came from a study of glioma-infiltrating T cells. Broader study findings: Above-expected tissue-blood divergence occurred in all gliomas, most in low-grade ones.

The germline CDR1 and CDR2 sequences are KGHSH and LQKENI. Trimming took 1 base from V and 5 from J, leaving 14 bases between them. The CDR3 consists of 15 residues. This clonotype was detected ten times or more. What it recognizes is unknown. The iRepertoire nested amplicon-rescue multiplex PCR amplified TCR alpha and beta CDR3s from RNA. Input was 100-400 ng of tissue mRNA or PBMC total RNA. TCRdb re-called the multiplex PCR reads through MiXCR, storing one row per CDR3 protein. Of approximately 120,000 distinct CDR3 sequences in the sample, less than 30% were seen once. This sequence was found in a human donor with low-grade glioma or glioblastoma, undergoing nonglioma brain surgery, or in good health (not recorded which). This rearrangement joins TRBV18 to TRBJ2-5; D gene ambiguous. Input material: glioma tissue, nonneoplastic brain tissue, or PBMCs (not recorded which). The CDR3: CASSPRRVSGETQYF. DNA for the CDR3: TGTGCCAGCTCACCACGACGTGTCTCCGGGGAGACCCAGTACTTC.